The 16 T cell receptor beta chains reported below all come from one sample, sequenced in a study of blood T cell repertoires in COVID-19. Using immunoSEQ multiplex PCR, the repertoire was profiled, and TCRdb retains in-frame clones only, with some absent. Found here are about 140,000 clones, more than 60% of them singletons; the top ten hold around 16%. Sequencing used peripheral blood. The receptors originated from a man aged 45-60 years with acute or convalescent COVID-19.

This clone was seen only a few times. This chain links TRBV3-1 (or the pseudogene TRBV3-2) with TRBJ1-2; the D gene is possibly TRBD1 (5 bases). Germline CDR1 and CDR2: LGHDT and YNNKEL (reference sequence). With 0 bases removed from V and 8 bases from J, the gap between germline ends came to 16 bases. The CDR3 spans 15 residues. The CDR3 sequence is CASSQEGLAGKGYTF. The CDR3 DNA sequence: TGTGCCAGCAGCCAAGAAGGTCTTGCAGGGAAGGGCTACACCTTC.

This clone was picked up many times. This chain joins TRBV2 and TRBJ1-5; TRBD1 matches at 7 bases. Unmatched junction bases numbered 4, after V lost 2 bases and J lost 3 bases. Germline loops: CDR1 SNHLY, CDR2 FYNNEI. The CDR3 is 15 amino acids. The CDR3, as DNA: TGTGCCAGCAGTGAAATGGGGACAGACAATCAGCCCCAGCATTTT. It is translated as CASSEMGTDNQPQHF.

The DNA of the CDR3 is TGTGCCAGCACCCATCGGGGGGGGGCACCAGATACGCAGTATTTT. Its translation: CASTHRGGAPDTQYF. The chain is built from TRBV6-5 and TRBJ2-3; TRBD2 matches at 8 bases. The CDR3 is made up of 15 amino acids. V lost 7 bases, J lost 4 bases, and 10 bases stayed unmatched. Germline loops: CDR1 MNHEY, CDR2 SVGAGI.

This chain connects TRBV28 to TRBJ1-5, with D possibly matching TRBD1 (6 bases). This CDR3 spans 14 amino acids. Germline CDR1 and CDR2: MDHEN and SYDVKM. V lost 8 bases and J 6 bases, leaving 17 bases between the germline ends. CDR3 sequence: CASAPTRGRQPQHF. As DNA, the CDR3 is TGTGCCAGCGCGCCGACCAGGGGTCGTCAGCCCCAGCATTTT.

V gene TRBV30 combines with J gene TRBJ1-5; 9 nucleotides line up with TRBD1. The CDR3 spans 14 residues. The V gene's germline CDR1 is GTSNPN and CDR2 SVGIG (reference sequence). After removal of 1 base from V and 4 bases from J, the junction contained 2 bases not matched to a gene. The CDR3 DNA sequence: TGTGCCTGGAGTGAGGGGACAGGGAATCAGCCCCAGCATTTT. Translating it yields CAWSEGTGNQPQHF.

V is TRBV30 and J is TRBJ2-5; 7 nucleotides line up with TRBD1. The V gene end was trimmed by 4 bases and the J gene end by 5 bases; junction bases not matched to a gene: 7. CDR1 is GTSNPN, CDR2 SVGIG, per germline (reference sequence). The CDR3 has 13 amino acids. In DNA form, the CDR3 reads TGTGCCTGGACGCTAAAGGGGGCTGAGACCCAGTACTTC. Residues: CAWTLKGAETQYF.

The chain recombines TRBV6-1 with TRBJ1-1; TRBD1 agrees at 10 bases. The J segment lost 10 bases and the V segment lost 2 bases, leaving 7 bases of the junction unmatched. This CDR3 spans 14 amino acids. The germline gives CDR1 MNHNS, CDR2 SASEGT. CDR3 nucleotides: TGTGCCAGCAGTGAACCGGGACAGGGGTTAAGAGCTTTCTTT. Amino acid sequence: CASSEPGQGLRAFF.

The chain links TRBV19 to TRBJ1-1, with no clear D. Germline CDR1 LNHDA, CDR2 SQIVND (reference sequence). Trimming stripped 5 bases from V and 0 bases from J, with 7 bases between. The CDR3 runs to 13 residues. CDR3 DNA: TGTGCCAGTAGTCCCGGGATGAACACTGAAGCTTTCTTT. Its translation is CASSPGMNTEAFF.

The rearrangement joins TRBV7-2 to TRBJ1-5; no clear D. The V gene lost 5 bases and the J gene lost 4 bases, with 12 bases spanning the gap. Germline loops: CDR1 SGHTA, CDR2 FQGNSA. The CDR3 extends over 14 amino acids. The CDR3 here is CASSEGGLNQPQHF. The CDR3 region has the DNA TGTGCCAGCAGCGAGGGAGGTCTGAATCAGCCCCAGCATTTT.

This clone appeared once. This chain links TRBV4-1 with TRBJ1-3; 7 bases agree with TRBD1. This CDR3 spans 16 amino acids. The V segment lost 4 bases and the J segment 0 bases; nucleotides outside the gene matches: 6. Germline CDR1 is MGHRA and CDR2 is YSYEKL. CDR3 in amino acids: CASSPRQGNSGNTIYF. The CDR3 region has the DNA TGCGCCAGCAGCCCCCGACAGGGCAACTCTGGAAACACCATATATTTT.

The J gene is TRBJ2-2, the V gene TRBV2; D unclear. This CDR3 is built from 13 residues. CDR1 is SNHLY and CDR2 is FYNNEI in the germline V gene. Trimming took off 6 bases at V and 4 bases at J, with 9 bases between the two ends. CDR3 in amino acids: CASRAVSTGELFF. In nucleotides, the CDR3 is TGTGCCAGCAGGGCGGTGAGCACCGGGGAGCTGTTTTTT.

V and J are TRBV7-2 and TRBJ2-2; 8 bases are a match to TRBD1. V lost 3 bases and J lost 3; bases outside the gene matches: 3. The length of the CDR3 is 15 residues. The V gene's germline CDR1 is SGHTA and CDR2 FQGNSA. CDR3 loop: CASSLSGGDTGELFF. The CDR3 DNA reads as TGTGCCAGCAGCTTGTCAGGGGGCGACACCGGGGAGCTGTTTTTT.

Comment on this clone: The same CDR3 arises from other DNA sequences in this sample as well. CDR3 loop: CASSAGLGGTQYF. The CDR3 region has the DNA TGTGCCAGCAGTGCCGGACTTGGCGGGACGCAGTATTTT. This sequence joins TRBV6-4 and TRBJ2-3; a weak D match, TRBD2 (5 bases). The germline CDR1 and CDR2 sequences are MRHNA and SNTAGT. The CDR3 runs to 13 residues. The V end lost 4 bases, the J end lost 9 bases, and 14 bases lay between the germline ends.

This chain links TRBV2 with TRBJ1-1; 7 bases are a match to TRBD1. The CDR3 totals 14 residues. J gave up 1 base and V 5 bases, and 4 bases lay outside the gene matches. CDR1 SNHLY and CDR2 FYNNEI come from the germline V gene. This chain's CDR3 is CASSKGQENTEAFF. CDR3 nucleotides: TGTGCCAGCAGTAAAGGACAGGAGAACACTGAAGCTTTCTTT.

The rearrangement links TRBV11-1 to TRBJ1-1, with 8 bases that match TRBD1. The CDR3 spans 13 residues. V was pared by 3 bases and J by 7 bases, with 4 bases of the junction left unmatched. In germline, CDR1 is SGHAT, CDR2 FQDESV (reference sequence). Written as DNA, the CDR3 is TGTGCCAGCAGCTTTGGACAGGGTGGTGAAGCTTTCTTT. It is translated as CASSFGQGGEAFF.

V gene TRBV6-5 combines with J gene TRBJ1-1; D is uncertain. The CDR3 loop spans 14 amino acids. The germline V and J ends were trimmed by 5 bases and 2 bases, with 12 bases remaining between them. From germline, CDR1 is MNHEY and CDR2 SVGAGI. The CDR3 DNA reads TGTGCCAGCAGTCGTGGCACAAGTAACACTGAAGCTTTCTTT. It codes for CASSRGTSNTEAFF.